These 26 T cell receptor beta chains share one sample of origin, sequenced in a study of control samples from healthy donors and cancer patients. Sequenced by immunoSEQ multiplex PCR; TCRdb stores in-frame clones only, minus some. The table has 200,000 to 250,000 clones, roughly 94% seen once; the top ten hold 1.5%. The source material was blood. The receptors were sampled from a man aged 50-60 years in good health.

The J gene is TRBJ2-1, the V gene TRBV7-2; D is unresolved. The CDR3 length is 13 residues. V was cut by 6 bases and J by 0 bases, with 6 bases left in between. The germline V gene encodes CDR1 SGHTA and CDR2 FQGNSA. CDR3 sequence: CASSGTSYNEQFF. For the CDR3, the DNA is TGTGCCAGCAGTGGTACCTCCTACAATGAGCAGTTCTTC.

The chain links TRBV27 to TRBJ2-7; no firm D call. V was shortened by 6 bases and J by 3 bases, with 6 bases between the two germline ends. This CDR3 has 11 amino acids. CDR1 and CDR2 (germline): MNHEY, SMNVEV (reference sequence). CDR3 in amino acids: CASRSSYEQYV. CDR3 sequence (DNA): TGTGCCAGCAGGTCCAGCTACGAGCAGTACGTC.

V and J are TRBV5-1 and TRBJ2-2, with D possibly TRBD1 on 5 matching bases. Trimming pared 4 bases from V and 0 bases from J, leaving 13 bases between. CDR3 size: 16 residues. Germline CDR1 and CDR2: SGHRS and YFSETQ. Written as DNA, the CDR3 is TGCGCCAGCAGCCGTGTTCGGACAACGAACACCGGGGAGCTGTTTTTT. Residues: CASSRVRTTNTGELFF.

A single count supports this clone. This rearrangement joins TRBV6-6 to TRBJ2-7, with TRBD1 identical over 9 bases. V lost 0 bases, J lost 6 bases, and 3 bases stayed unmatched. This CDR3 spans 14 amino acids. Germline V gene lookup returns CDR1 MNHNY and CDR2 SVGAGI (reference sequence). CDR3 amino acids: CASSYSPDRGEQYV. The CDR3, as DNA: TGTGCCAGCAGTTACTCGCCGGACAGGGGCGAGCAGTACGTC.

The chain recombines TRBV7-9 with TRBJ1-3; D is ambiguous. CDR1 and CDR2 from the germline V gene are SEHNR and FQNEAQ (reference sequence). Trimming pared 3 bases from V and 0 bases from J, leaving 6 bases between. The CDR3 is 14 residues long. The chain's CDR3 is CASSFVPSGNTIYF. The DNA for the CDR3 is TGTGCCAGCAGCTTCGTACCCTCTGGAAACACCATATATTTT.

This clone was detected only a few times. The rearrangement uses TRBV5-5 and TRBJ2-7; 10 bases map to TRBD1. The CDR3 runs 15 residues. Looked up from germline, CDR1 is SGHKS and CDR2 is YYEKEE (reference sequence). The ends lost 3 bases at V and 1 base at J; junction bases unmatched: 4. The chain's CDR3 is CASSSGTGVSYEQYV. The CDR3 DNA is TGTGCCAGCAGCTCCGGGACAGGGGTGTCCTACGAGCAGTACGTC.

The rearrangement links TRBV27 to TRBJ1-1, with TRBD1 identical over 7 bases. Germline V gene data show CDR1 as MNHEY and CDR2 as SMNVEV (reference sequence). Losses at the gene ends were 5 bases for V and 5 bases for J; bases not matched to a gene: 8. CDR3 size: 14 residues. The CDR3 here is CASSPWTGSTEAFF. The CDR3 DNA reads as TGTGCCAGCAGTCCCTGGACAGGATCAACTGAAGCTTTCTTT.

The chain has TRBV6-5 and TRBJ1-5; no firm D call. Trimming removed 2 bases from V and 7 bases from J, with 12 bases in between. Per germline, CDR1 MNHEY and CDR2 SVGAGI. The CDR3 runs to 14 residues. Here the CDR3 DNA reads TGTGCCAGCAGTTACCGGCTCAACACCCAGCCCCAGCATTTT. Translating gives CASSYRLNTQPQHF.

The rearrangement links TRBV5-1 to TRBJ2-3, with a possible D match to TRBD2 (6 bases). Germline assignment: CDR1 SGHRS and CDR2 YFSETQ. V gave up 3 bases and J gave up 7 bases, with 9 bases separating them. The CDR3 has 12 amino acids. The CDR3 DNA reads TGCGCCAGCAGCTCGGAGGGGTATACGCAGTATTTT. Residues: CASSSEGYTQYF.

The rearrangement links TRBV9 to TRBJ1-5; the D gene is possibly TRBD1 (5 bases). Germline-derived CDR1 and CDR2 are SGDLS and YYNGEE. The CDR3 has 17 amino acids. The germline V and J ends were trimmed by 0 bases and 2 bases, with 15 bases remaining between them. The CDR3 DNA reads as TGTGCCAGCAGCGTAGGGATGGGGCAGGGCGGCAATCAGCCCCAGCATTTT. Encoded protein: CASSVGMGQGGNQPQHF. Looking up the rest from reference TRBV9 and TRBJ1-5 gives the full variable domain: DSGVTQTPKHLITATGQRVTLRCSPRSGDLSVYWYQQSLDQGLQFLIQYYNGEERAKGNILERFSAQQFPDLHSELNLSSLELGDSALYFCASSVGMGQGGNQPQHFGDGTRLSIL.

CDR3 nucleotides: TGTGCCAGCAGTTACGGGGGCCGGAACTATGGCTACACCTTC. It translates to CASSYGGRNYGYTF. The rearrangement links TRBV6-6 to TRBJ1-2, with D possibly matching TRBD1 (6 bases). In germline, CDR1 is MNHNY, CDR2 SVGAGI (reference sequence). There are 14 residues in the CDR3. With 2 bases removed from V and 2 bases from J, the gap between germline ends came to 9 bases.

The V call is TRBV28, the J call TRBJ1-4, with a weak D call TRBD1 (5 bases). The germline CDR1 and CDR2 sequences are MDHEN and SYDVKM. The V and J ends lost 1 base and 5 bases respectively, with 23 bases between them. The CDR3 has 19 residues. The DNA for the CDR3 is TGTGCCAGCAGTTTATTCCTCACGGCCTCAGGGAGCGGGAATGAAAAACTGTTTTTT. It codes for CASSLFLTASGSGNEKLFF.

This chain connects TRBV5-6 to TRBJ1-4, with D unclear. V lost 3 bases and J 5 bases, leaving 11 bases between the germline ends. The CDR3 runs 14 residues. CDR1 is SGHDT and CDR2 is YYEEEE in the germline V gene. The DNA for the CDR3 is TGTGCCAGCAGCTCCGGACGGAAGAATGAAAAACTGTTTTTT. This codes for CASSSGRKNEKLFF.

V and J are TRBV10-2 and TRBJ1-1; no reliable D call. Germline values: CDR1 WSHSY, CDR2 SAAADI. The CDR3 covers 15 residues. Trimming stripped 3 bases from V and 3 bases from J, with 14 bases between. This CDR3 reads CASSDRKLQHTEAFF. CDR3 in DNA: TGCGCCAGCAGTGACCGAAAGCTCCAGCACACTGAAGCTTTCTTT.

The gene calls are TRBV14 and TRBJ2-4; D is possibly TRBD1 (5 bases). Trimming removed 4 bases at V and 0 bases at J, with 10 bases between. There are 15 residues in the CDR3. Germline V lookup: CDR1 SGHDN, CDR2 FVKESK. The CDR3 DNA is TGTGCCAGCAGCCGCGACAGCTTAGCCAAAAACATTCAGTACTTC. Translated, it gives CASSRDSLAKNIQYF. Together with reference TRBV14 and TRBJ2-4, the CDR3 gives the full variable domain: EAGVTQFPSHSVIEKGQTVTLRCDPISGHDNLYWYRRVMGKEIKFLLHFVKESKQDESGMPNNRFLAERTGGTYSTLKVQPAELEDSGVYFCASSRDSLAKNIQYFGAGTRLSVL.

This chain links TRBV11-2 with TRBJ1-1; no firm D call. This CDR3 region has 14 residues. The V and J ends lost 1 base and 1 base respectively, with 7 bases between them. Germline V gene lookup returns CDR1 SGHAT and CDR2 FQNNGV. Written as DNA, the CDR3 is TGTGCCAGCAGCTTAGGCCAGAAGAACACTGAAGCTTTCTTT. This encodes CASSLGQKNTEAFF.

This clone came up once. The CDR3 DNA follows: TGTGCCAGCAGCTTATCGGCCCCAGGGAGGACTGAAGCTTTCTTT. Its translation is CASSLSAPGRTEAFF. The chain joins TRBV7-2 to TRBJ1-1; weak D call: TRBD1 (5 bases). Trimming removed 2 bases from V and 5 bases from J, with 15 bases in between. The CDR3 is 15 amino acids. Per the germline V gene, CDR1 is SGHTA and CDR2 is FQGNSA.

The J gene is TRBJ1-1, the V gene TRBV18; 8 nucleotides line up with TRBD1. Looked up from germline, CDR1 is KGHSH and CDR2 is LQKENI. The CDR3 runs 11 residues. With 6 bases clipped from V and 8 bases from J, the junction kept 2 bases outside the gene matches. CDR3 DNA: TGTGCCAGCTCCCAGGGGGCAGAAGCTTTCTTT. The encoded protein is CASSQGAEAFF.

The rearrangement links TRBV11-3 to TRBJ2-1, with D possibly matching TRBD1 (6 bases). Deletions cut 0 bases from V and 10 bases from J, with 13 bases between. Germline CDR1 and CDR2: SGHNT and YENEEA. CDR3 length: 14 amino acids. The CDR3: CASSLEQGYREQFF. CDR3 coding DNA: TGTGCCAGCAGCTTAGAACAGGGTTACAGGGAGCAGTTCTTC.

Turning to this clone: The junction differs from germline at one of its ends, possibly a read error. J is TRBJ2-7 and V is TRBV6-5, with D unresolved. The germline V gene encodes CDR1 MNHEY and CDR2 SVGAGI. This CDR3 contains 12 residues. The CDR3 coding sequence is TGTGCCAGCAGTACCCAATGGGCCCAGCAGAACTTC. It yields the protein CASSTQWAQQNF.

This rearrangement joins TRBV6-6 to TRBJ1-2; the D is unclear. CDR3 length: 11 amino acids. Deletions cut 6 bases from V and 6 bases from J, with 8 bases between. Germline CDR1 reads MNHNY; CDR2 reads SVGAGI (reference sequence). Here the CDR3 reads CASSLKDGYTF. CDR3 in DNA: TGTGCCAGCAGCCTTAAAGATGGCTACACCTTC.

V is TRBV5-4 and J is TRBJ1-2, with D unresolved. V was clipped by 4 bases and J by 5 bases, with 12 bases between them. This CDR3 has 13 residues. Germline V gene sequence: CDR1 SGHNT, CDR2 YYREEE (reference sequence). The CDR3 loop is CASSVGRMYGYTF. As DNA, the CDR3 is TGTGCCAGCAGCGTCGGACGGATGTATGGCTACACCTTC. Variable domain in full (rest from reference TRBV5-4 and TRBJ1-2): ETGVTQSPTHLIKTRGQQVTLRCSSQSGHNTVSWYQQALGQGPQFIFQYYREEENGRGNFPPRFSGLQFPNYSSELNVNALELDDSALYLCASSVGRMYGYTFGSGTRLTVV.

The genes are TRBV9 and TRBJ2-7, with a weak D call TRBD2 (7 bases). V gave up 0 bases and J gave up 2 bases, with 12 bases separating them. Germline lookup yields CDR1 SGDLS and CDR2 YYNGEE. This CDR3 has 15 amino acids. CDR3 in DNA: TGTGCCAGCAGCGTAGGCGGGGGCAGAACCTACGAGCAGTACTTC. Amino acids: CASSVGGGRTYEQYF.

CDR3 residues: CASSKGTSTSSTDTQYF. The CDR3 DNA reads TGTGCCAGTAGTAAAGGGACCAGCACCTCTAGCACAGATACGCAGTATTTT. The rearrangement uses TRBV19 and TRBJ2-3; possibly TRBD1 or TRBD2 for D (5 bases each). V was trimmed by 4 bases and J by 0 bases, leaving 17 bases between them. Germline assignment: CDR1 LNHDA and CDR2 SQIVND (reference sequence). The CDR3 consists of 17 residues. Together with reference TRBV19 and TRBJ2-3, the CDR3 gives the full variable domain: DGGITQSPKYLFRKEGQNVTLSCEQNLNHDAMYWYRQDPGQGLRLIYYSQIVNDFQKGDIAEGYSVSREKKESFPLTVTSAQKNPTAFYLCASSKGTSTSSTDTQYFGPGTRLTVL.

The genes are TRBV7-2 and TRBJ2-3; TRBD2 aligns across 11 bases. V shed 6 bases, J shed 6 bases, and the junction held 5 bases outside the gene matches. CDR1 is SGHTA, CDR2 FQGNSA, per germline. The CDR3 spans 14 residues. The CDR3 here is CASRTGLAGDTQYF. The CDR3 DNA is TGTGCCAGCAGAACCGGACTAGCGGGCGATACGCAGTATTTT.

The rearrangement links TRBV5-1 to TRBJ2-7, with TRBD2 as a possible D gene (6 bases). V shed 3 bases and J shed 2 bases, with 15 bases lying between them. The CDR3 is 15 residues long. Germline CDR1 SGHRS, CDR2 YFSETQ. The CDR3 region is CASSSGLAEAYEQYF. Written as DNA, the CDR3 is TGCGCCAGCAGCTCCGGGTTAGCGGAGGCCTACGAGCAGTACTTC.